A few counts support the clone carrying this TCR beta chain. The antigen is not known. Germline trimming cut 1 base from V and 5 bases from J; bases unmatched to any gene: 16. From germline, CDR1 is MGHRA and CDR2 YSYEKL. This CDR3 spans 18 amino acids. Only in-frame clones appear in the TCRdb table, and some are missing; sequencing was by immunoSEQ multiplex PCR. The sample consists of roughly 170,000 clones, about nine tenths of them appearing once. This entry comes from a study of T cell responses to AZD1222 COVID-19 vaccine. Study findings and constraints: The sample set comprised mostly white British donors with more females, and clonal diversity was possibly underestimated. Compared with day 0, the breadth and depth of the Spike-specific TCR repertoire rose significantly after two doses of AZD1222.

The material sequenced was peripheral blood, taken on day 0 of AZD1222 vaccination. This chain uses TRBV4-1 with TRBJ2-7, with TRBD2 matching 8 bases. The sequence was collected from an adult in good health. CDR3 nucleotides: TGCGCCAGCAGCCAAGTGGCGATGATAGCGGGGCCGGGGAACGAGCAGTACTTC. Amino acids: CASSQVAMIAGPGNEQYF.